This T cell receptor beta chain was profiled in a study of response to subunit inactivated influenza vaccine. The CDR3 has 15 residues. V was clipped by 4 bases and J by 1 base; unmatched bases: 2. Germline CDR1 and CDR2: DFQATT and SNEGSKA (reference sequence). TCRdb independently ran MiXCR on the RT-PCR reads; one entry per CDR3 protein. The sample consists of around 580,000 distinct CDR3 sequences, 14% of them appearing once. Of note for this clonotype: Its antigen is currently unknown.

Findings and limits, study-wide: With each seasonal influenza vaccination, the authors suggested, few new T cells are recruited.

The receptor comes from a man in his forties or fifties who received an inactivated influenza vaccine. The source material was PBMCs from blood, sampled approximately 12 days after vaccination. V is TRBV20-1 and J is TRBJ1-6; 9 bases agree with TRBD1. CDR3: CSAKGQGSYNSPLHF. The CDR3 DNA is TGCAGTGCTAAAGGACAGGGGTCCTATAATTCACCCCTCCACTTT.